A single sample gave rise to the 32 T cell receptor beta chains below, sequenced in a study of PD-1 blockade in classical Hodgkin lymphoma. Regarding time point: cycle 4 day 1 (C4D1), after less than 7 weeks of nivolumab. All trial patients relapsed after autologous stem cell transplantation. Clones were sequenced by immunoSEQ multiplex PCR, and TCRdb holds only the in-frame ones, with some missing. Among approximately 61,000 clones, nearly 90% were seen once, and the ten largest hold roughly 8%. Sequenced material: peripheral blood mononuclear cells (PBMCs), taken before the fourth cycle of nivolumab. The receptors here all came from a human donor with classical Hodgkin lymphoma.

The count of this clone is one. The rearrangement uses TRBV14 and TRBJ2-7; 9 bases fit TRBD1. CDR1 is SGHDN, CDR2 FVKESK, per germline. V lost 4 bases and J lost 2; bases outside the gene matches: 6. The CDR3 runs 15 residues. In nucleotides, the CDR3 is TGTGCCAGCAGCCCAGGGACAGGGTATACCTACGAGCAGTACTTC. This gives the protein CASSPGTGYTYEQYF.

V usage is TRBV5-1 and J usage is TRBJ2-7; the D is unclear. This CDR3 has 16 amino acids. Germline CDR1 is SGHRS and CDR2 is YFSETQ. V was pared by 0 bases and J by 0 bases, with 13 bases between. The CDR3 coding sequence is TGCGCCAGCAGCTTGGACCCTCGGGCAAGCTCCTACGAGCAGTACTTC. Protein sequence: CASSLDPRASSYEQYF.

In this sample, this clone turned up once. This rearrangement joins TRBV9 to TRBJ1-6; unclear D gene. Germline CDR1 and CDR2: SGDLS and YYNGEE. The CDR3 totals 16 residues. V lost 2 bases, J lost 0 bases, and 9 bases lay in between. In DNA form, the CDR3 reads TGTGCCAGCAGCGTGGCCCCTAGCTCCTATAATTCACCCCTCCACTTT. As protein: CASSVAPSSYNSPLHF.

The chain combines TRBV28 with TRBJ1-1; 7 bases match TRBD1. Trimming took 2 bases from V and 0 from J; bases not matched to a gene: 3. Germline CDR1 is MDHEN and CDR2 is SYDVKM. The CDR3 is 15 amino acids. The CDR3 DNA reads as TGTGCCAGCAGTTTAGAGGGGGCAATGAACACTGAAGCTTTCTTT. Residues: CASSLEGAMNTEAFF. The full variable domain, in which reference TRBV28 and TRBJ1-1 provide the parts outside the CDR3, is DVKVTQSSRYLVKRTGEKVFLECVQDMDHENMFWYRQDPGLGLRLIYFSYDVKMKEKGDIPEGYSVSREKKERFSLILESASTNQTSMYLCASSLEGAMNTEAFFGQGTRLTVV.

The V and J genes are TRBV7-6 and TRBJ1-2; D perhaps matches TRBD1 (6 bases). Per germline, CDR1 SGHVS and CDR2 FNYEAQ. Trimming took off 3 bases at V and 7 bases at J, with 12 bases between the two ends. CDR3 length equals 13 residues. CDR3 amino acids: CASSFRRGGGYTF. The CDR3 DNA sequence: TGTGCCAGCAGCTTTCGCAGGGGTGGTGGCTACACCTTC.

The chain uses TRBV5-6 and TRBJ1-5; weak D call: TRBD1 (6 bases). Trimming stripped 2 bases from V and 4 bases from J, with 16 bases between. The CDR3 is 16 amino acids. Germline V gene lookup returns CDR1 SGHDT and CDR2 YYEEEE. The CDR3 sequence is CASSLTGGVGNQPQHF. CDR3 bases: TGTGCCAGCAGCTTAACCGGGGGCGTAGGGAATCAGCCCCAGCATTTT. The full variable domain, with the rest looked up from reference TRBV5-6 and TRBJ1-5, is DAGVTQSPTHLIKTRGQQVTLRCSPKSGHDTVSWYQQALGQGPQFIFQYYEEEERQRGNFPDRFSGHQFPNYSSELNVNALLLGDSALYLCASSLTGGVGNQPQHFGDGTRLSIL.

The chain employs TRBV5-1 and TRBJ1-1; 8 nucleotides align to TRBD1. With V trimmed by 4 bases and J by 6 bases, 14 bases remained unmatched. The CDR3 is made up of 16 amino acids. Germline V CDR1 and CDR2: SGHRS, YFSETQ. The CDR3 DNA follows: TGCGCCAGCAGCCCCGGACAGGGAATAGGAGCCCCTGAAGCTTTCTTT. Translation gives CASSPGQGIGAPEAFF.

The V call is TRBV5-8, the J call TRBJ2-3; D is perhaps TRBD2 (5 bases). This CDR3 has 14 residues. From germline, CDR1 is SGHTS and CDR2 YDEGEE. V was cut by 2 bases and J by 0 bases, with 7 bases left in between. CDR3 sequence: CASSLPGSTDTQYF. CDR3 DNA: TGTGCCAGCAGCTTACCGGGGAGCACAGATACGCAGTATTTT.

The J gene is TRBJ2-5, the V gene TRBV5-1, with TRBD2 as a possible D gene (5 bases). Germline lookup yields CDR1 SGHRS and CDR2 YFSETQ. Trimming removed 3 bases from V and 2 bases from J, with 8 bases in between. The CDR3 contains 13 residues. This CDR3 reads CASSWSGQETQYF. CDR3 coding DNA: TGCGCCAGCAGCTGGTCGGGGCAAGAGACCCAGTACTTC.

This clone was seen just once. The chain recombines TRBV4-1 with TRBJ2-3, with D possibly being TRBD2 (6 bases). Germline lookup yields CDR1 MGHRA and CDR2 YSYEKL. V dropped 0 bases and J dropped 1 base, with 8 bases sitting between them. The CDR3 runs 15 residues. The CDR3 sequence is CASSQEGGRTDTQYF. DNA for the CDR3: TGCGCCAGCAGCCAAGAGGGGGGACGCACAGATACGCAGTATTTT.

The chain joins TRBV30 to TRBJ2-6, with D possibly called TRBD1 or TRBD2 (6 bases each). This CDR3 spans 20 amino acids. Germline V gene lookup returns CDR1 GTSNPN and CDR2 SVGIG (reference sequence). The ends were cut back, 1 base at V and 1 base at J, with 23 bases in the middle. CDR3 DNA: TGTGCCTGGAGTGGGTTTGAGGGGGGACGTCTTCCATCTGGGGCCAACGTCCTGACTTTC. Amino acids: CAWSGFEGGRLPSGANVLTF.

The chain employs TRBV10-3 and TRBJ2-3, with D possibly being TRBD2 (6 bases). This CDR3 region has 14 residues. V gave up 2 bases and J gave up 8 bases, with 14 bases separating them. Germline CDR1 reads ENHRY; CDR2 reads SYGVKD. CDR3 region: CAISEGGIGSTQYF. The CDR3 DNA follows: TGTGCCATCAGTGAGGGGGGGATTGGGAGTACGCAGTATTTT.

V and J are TRBV5-1 and TRBJ1-5; D ambiguous. Looked up from germline, CDR1 is SGHRS and CDR2 is YFSETQ. The CDR3 is 13 amino acids. Between the trimmed V and J ends, which lost 4 bases and 0 bases, there was a span of 5 bases. This chain's CDR3 is CASSPDSNQPQHF. In nucleotides, the CDR3 is TGCGCCAGCAGCCCCGATAGCAATCAGCCCCAGCATTTT.

This clone showed up just once. The chain is built from TRBV5-1 and TRBJ2-5; 9 bases match TRBD1. V trimming: 7 bases; J trimming: 5 bases; junction bases outside the gene matches: 9. In germline, CDR1 is SGHRS, CDR2 YFSETQ. The CDR3 extends over 14 amino acids. CDR3 nucleotide sequence: TGCGCCAGCTCGATAACAGGGGGCTCGGAGACCCAGTACTTC. Residues: CASSITGGSETQYF.

About this clone itself: Other DNA sequences in this specimen translate into the identical CDR3. This chain uses TRBV5-1 with TRBJ2-3, with TRBD1 as a possible D gene (5 bases). V was cut by 2 bases and J by 3 bases, with 7 bases left in between. The CDR3 is made up of 13 amino acids. CDR1 and CDR2 from the germline V gene are SGHRS and YFSETQ. The CDR3 nucleotides are TGCGCCAGCAGCTTCCAGGGAACAGATACGCAGTATTTT. Its protein is CASSFQGTDTQYF.

The gene calls are TRBV6-5 and TRBJ1-1; 7 nucleotides agree with TRBD1. CDR3 length: 15 amino acids. Unmatched junction bases numbered 10, after V lost 2 bases and J lost 7 bases. Germline loops: CDR1 MNHEY, CDR2 SVGAGI. CDR3 coding DNA: TGTGCCAGCAGTTACGGGGGGCAGGGGGATAGTGAAGCTTTCTTT. Translating gives CASSYGGQGDSEAFF.

The V gene is TRBV30, the J gene TRBJ1-2; D remains ambiguous. Germline V lookup: CDR1 GTSNPN, CDR2 SVGIG (reference sequence). Trimming stripped 5 bases from V and 8 bases from J, with 18 bases between. This CDR3 is built from 13 residues. The CDR3 loop reads CAWFLRDPGGYTF. CDR3 nucleotides: TGTGCCTGGTTTCTTCGTGACCCCGGGGGCTACACCTTC. Looking up the rest from reference TRBV30 and TRBJ1-2 gives the full variable domain: SQTIHQWPATLVQPVGSPLSLECTVEGTSNPNLYWYRQAAGRGLQLLFYSVGIGQISSEVPQNLSASRPQDRQFILSSKKLLLSDSGFYLCAWFLRDPGGYTFGSGTRLTVV.

The V and J genes are TRBV6-6 and TRBJ1-3; 7 bases are shared with TRBD1. Germline CDR1 and CDR2: MNHNY and SVGAGI (reference sequence). V lost 5 bases and J lost 6; bases outside the gene matches: 7. CDR3 length: 14 amino acids. The chain's CDR3 is CASSPRQGANTIYF. CDR3 nucleotide sequence: TGTGCCAGCAGTCCCCGACAGGGCGCAAACACCATATATTTT.

The gene calls are TRBV28 and TRBJ1-2; unclear D gene. V was clipped by 5 bases and J by 6 bases, with 10 bases between them. The CDR3 is 12 residues long. Germline CDR1 reads MDHEN; CDR2 reads SYDVKM. This CDR3 is CASSLQRDGYTF. CDR3 bases: TGTGCCAGCAGTCTCCAAAGGGATGGCTACACCTTC.

V gene TRBV6-1 combines with J gene TRBJ1-2, with D unresolved. The germline V gene has CDR1 MNHNS and CDR2 SASEGT. V was clipped by 2 bases and J by 4 bases, with 5 bases between them. CDR3 length: 12 residues. CDR3 bases: TGTGCCAGCAGTGAAAATGTCTATGGCTACACCTTC. The encoded protein is CASSENVYGYTF.

The chain couples TRBV20-1 to TRBJ1-2; tentatively, D is TRBD1 (5 bases). The V end lost 3 bases, the J end lost 4 bases, and 6 bases lay between the germline ends. CDR1 DFQATT and CDR2 SNEGSKA come from the germline V gene (reference sequence). CDR3 length: 11 amino acids. CDR3 amino acids: CSARTAYGYTF. For the CDR3, the DNA is TGCAGTGCTAGGACAGCCTATGGCTACACCTTC.

The V call is TRBV6-6, the J call TRBJ2-2; 9 nucleotides line up with TRBD1. The junction had 8 bases not matched to a gene; V was cut back by 10 bases and J by 5 bases. CDR1 and CDR2 from the germline V gene are MNHNY and SVGAGI (reference sequence). This CDR3 contains 14 residues. The CDR3 sequence is CATRGQGDTGELFF. The CDR3 DNA reads TGTGCCACCCGGGGACAGGGTGATACCGGGGAGCTGTTTTTT.

This chain joins TRBV6-1 and TRBJ2-5, with 7 bases identical to TRBD1. From germline, CDR1 is MNHNS and CDR2 SASEGT. The CDR3 is made up of 15 amino acids. Unmatched junction bases numbered 10, after V lost 2 bases and J lost 7 bases. As DNA, the CDR3 is TGTGCCAGCAGTGAAATGGGACAGTCTGCGGGGACCCAGTACTTC. Translated: CASSEMGQSAGTQYF.

This chain uses TRBV29-1 with TRBJ1-4, with 9 bases that match TRBD1. Germline CDR1 SQVTM, CDR2 ANQGSEA. The CDR3 runs 13 residues. V was pared by 6 bases and J by 8 bases, with 7 bases of the junction left unmatched. CDR3 loop: CSVGTGPGEKLFF. The CDR3, as DNA: TGCAGCGTGGGGACAGGGCCGGGCGAAAAACTGTTTTTT.

This chain connects TRBV19 to TRBJ1-3; the D gene is possibly TRBD1 (6 bases). The CDR3 is made up of 14 amino acids. Trimming left V 6 bases short and J 8 bases short, with 17 bases between. Germline CDR1 reads LNHDA; CDR2 reads SQIVND (reference sequence). The CDR3, as DNA: TGTGCCAGTAGGGTGGGGGCGCGGTCGGACACCATATATTTT. Protein: CASRVGARSDTIYF. Filled out from reference TRBV19 and TRBJ1-3, the complete variable domain reads DGGITQSPKYLFRKEGQNVTLSCEQNLNHDAMYWYRQDPGQGLRLIYYSQIVNDFQKGDIAEGYSVSREKKESFPLTVTSAQKNPTAFYLCASRVGARSDTIYFGEGSWLTVV.

V gene TRBV9 combines with J gene TRBJ1-1; D might be TRBD1 (5 bases). There are 15 residues in the CDR3. Germline CDR1 is SGDLS and CDR2 is YYNGEE. Trimming took 1 base from V and 4 from J, leaving 14 bases between them. The CDR3 is CASSVRPLRGTEAFF. In DNA, the CDR3 is TGTGCCAGCAGCGTACGGCCCCTGAGGGGCACTGAAGCTTTCTTT.

The V gene is TRBV27, the J gene TRBJ2-5; TRBD2 agrees at 12 bases. J was trimmed by 6 bases and V by 3 bases; bases with no gene match: 2. Germline V gene lookup returns CDR1 MNHEY and CDR2 SMNVEV (reference sequence). The CDR3 sequence is 14 residues long. CDR3 sequence reads: CASSLTSGGQTQYF. CDR3 nucleotide sequence: TGTGCCAGCAGTTTGACTAGCGGGGGTCAGACCCAGTACTTC.

The chain uses TRBV5-4 and TRBJ1-2, with D uncertain. Trimming cost V 4 bases and J 4 bases, with 17 bases left between them. In germline, CDR1 is SGHNT, CDR2 YYREEE (reference sequence). The CDR3 has 15 amino acids. The CDR3 reads CASSRGRTEGYGYTF. CDR3 bases: TGTGCCAGCAGCCGTGGGAGAACAGAGGGCTATGGCTACACCTTC.

The chain carries TRBV5-1 and TRBJ2-7, with 9 bases fitting TRBD2. The CDR3 is 15 amino acids. The germline gives CDR1 SGHRS, CDR2 YFSETQ. V shed 2 bases and J 3 bases; nucleotides not matched to a gene: 6. CDR3 sequence (DNA): TGCGCCAGCAGCTTTATTAGCGGGGGTAACTACGAGCAGTACTTC. Its translation is CASSFISGGNYEQYF.

The V gene is TRBV5-1, the J gene TRBJ2-7; TRBD2 matches 10 bases. The CDR3 is 13 residues long. CDR1 is SGHRS and CDR2 is YFSETQ in the germline V gene. J was trimmed by 8 bases and V by 3 bases; bases with no gene match: 5. CDR3 DNA sequence: TGCGCCAGCAGCTCCAGCGGGGGGGTCCAGCAGTACTTC. This sequence encodes CASSSSGGVQQYF.

In its sample, this clone was seen once. The chain recombines TRBV6-6 with TRBJ1-3; the match to TRBD1 covers 8 bases. Germline V gene sequence: CDR1 MNHNY, CDR2 SVGAGI (reference sequence). Trimming took 5 bases from V and 6 from J; bases not matched to a gene: 6. The CDR3 is 14 amino acids. CDR3 protein: CASSTGQGVNTIYF. CDR3 nucleotide sequence: TGTGCCAGCAGTACTGGACAGGGAGTAAACACCATATATTTT.

This chain uses TRBV5-4 with TRBJ1-1; D is unresolved. This CDR3 is built from 13 residues. Germline lookup yields CDR1 SGHNT and CDR2 YYREEE (reference sequence). The V end lost 1 base, the J end lost 1 base, and 5 bases lay between the germline ends. CDR3 amino acids: CASSLMGNTEAFF. The CDR3 region has the DNA TGTGCCAGCAGCTTGATGGGGAACACTGAAGCTTTCTTT. The complete variable domain, with remaining parts taken from reference TRBV5-4 and TRBJ1-1, reads ETGVTQSPTHLIKTRGQQVTLRCSSQSGHNTVSWYQQALGQGPQFIFQYYREEENGRGNFPPRFSGLQFPNYSSELNVNALELDDSALYLCASSLMGNTEAFFGQGTRLTVV.